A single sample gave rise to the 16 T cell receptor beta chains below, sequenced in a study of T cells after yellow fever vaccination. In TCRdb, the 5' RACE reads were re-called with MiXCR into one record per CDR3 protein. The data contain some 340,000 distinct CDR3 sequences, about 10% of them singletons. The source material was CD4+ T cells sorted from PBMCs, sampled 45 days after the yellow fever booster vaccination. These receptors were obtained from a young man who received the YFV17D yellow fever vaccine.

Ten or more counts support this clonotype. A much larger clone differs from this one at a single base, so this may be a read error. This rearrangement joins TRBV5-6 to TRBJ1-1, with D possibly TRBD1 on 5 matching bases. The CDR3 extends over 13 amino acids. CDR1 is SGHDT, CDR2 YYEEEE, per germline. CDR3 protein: CSSSLERGTEAFF. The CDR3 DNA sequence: TGTTCCAGCAGCTTGGAGAGGGGCACTGAAGCTTTCTTT. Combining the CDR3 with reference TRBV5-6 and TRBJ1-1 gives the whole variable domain DAGVTQSPTHLIKTRGQQVTLRCSPKSGHDTVSWYQQALGQGPQFIFQYYEEEERQRGNFPDRFSGHQFPNYSSELNVNALLLGDSALYLCSSSLERGTEAFFGQGTRLTVV.

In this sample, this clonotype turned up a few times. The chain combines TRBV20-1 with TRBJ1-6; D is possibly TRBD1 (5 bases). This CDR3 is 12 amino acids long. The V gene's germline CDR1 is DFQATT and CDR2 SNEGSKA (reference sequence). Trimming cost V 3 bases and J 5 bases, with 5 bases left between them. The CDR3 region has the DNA TGCAGTGCTAGGGGGGATAATTCACCCCTCCACTTT. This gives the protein CSARGDNSPLHF.

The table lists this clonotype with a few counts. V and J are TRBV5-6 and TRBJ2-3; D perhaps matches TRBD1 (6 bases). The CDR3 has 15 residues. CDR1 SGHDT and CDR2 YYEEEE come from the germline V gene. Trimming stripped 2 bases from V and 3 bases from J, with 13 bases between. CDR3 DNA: TGTGCCAGCAGCTTTTGGGGGCTGGGTACAGATACGCAGTATTTT. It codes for CASSFWGLGTDTQYF.

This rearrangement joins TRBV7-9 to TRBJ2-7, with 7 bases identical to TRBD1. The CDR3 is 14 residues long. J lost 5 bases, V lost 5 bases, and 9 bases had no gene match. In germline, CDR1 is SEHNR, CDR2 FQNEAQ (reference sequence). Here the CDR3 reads CASSPGQVRDEQYF. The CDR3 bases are TGTGCCAGCAGCCCAGGACAGGTTCGGGACGAGCAGTACTTC.

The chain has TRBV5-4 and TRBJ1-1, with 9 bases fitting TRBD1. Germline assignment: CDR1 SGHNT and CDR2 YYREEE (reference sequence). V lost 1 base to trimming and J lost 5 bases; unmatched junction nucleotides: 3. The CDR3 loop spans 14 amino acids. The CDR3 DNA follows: TGTGCCAGCAGCTTGTGGACAGGGGAAACTGAAGCTTTCTTT. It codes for CASSLWTGETEAFF. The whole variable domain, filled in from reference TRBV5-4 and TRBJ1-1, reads ETGVTQSPTHLIKTRGQQVTLRCSSQSGHNTVSWYQQALGQGPQFIFQYYREEENGRGNFPPRFSGLQFPNYSSELNVNALELDDSALYLCASSLWTGETEAFFGQGTRLTVV.

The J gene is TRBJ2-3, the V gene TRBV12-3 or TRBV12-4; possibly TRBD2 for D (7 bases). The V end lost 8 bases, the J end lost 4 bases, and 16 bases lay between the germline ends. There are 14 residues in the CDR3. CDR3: CASFQWGGADTQYF. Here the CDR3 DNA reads TGTGCCAGCTTCCAGTGGGGGGGCGCAGATACGCAGTATTTT.

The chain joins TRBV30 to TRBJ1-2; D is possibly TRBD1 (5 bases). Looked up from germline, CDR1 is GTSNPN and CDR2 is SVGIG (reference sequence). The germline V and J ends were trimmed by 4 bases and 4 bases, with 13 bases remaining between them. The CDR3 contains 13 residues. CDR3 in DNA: TGTGCCTGGACCGTGGGCGGGGCCTATGGCTACACCTTC. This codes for CAWTVGGAYGYTF.

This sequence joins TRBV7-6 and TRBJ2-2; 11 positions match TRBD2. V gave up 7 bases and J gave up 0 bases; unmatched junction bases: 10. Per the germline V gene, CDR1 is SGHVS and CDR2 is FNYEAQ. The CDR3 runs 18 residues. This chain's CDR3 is CASIRRASGGTNTGELFF. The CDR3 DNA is TGTGCCAGCATACGTAGAGCTAGCGGGGGGACGAACACCGGGGAGCTGTTTTTT.

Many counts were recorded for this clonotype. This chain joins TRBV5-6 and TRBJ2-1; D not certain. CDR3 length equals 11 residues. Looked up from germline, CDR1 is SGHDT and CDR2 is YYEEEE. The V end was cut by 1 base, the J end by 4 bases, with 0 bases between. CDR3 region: CASSLYNEQFF. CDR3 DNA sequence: TGTGCCAGCAGCTTGTACAATGAGCAGTTCTTC.

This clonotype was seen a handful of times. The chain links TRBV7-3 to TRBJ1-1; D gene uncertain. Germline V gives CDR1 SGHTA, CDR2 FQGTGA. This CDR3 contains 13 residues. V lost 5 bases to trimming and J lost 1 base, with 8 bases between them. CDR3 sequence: CASSPSPNTEAFF. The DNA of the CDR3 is TGTGCCAGCAGCCCCTCTCCGAACACTGAAGCTTTCTTT. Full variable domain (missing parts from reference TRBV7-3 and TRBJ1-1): GAGVSQTPSNKVTEKGKYVELRCDPISGHTALYWYRQSLGQGPEFLIYFQGTGAADDSGLPNDRFFAVRPEGSVSTLKIQRTERGDSAVYLCASSPSPNTEAFFGQGTRLTVV.

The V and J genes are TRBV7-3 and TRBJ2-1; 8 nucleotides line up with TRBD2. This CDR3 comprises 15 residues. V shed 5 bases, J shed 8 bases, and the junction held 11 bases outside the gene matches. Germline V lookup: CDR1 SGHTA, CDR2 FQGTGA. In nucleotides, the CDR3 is TGTGCCAGCAGCCGGGAGGGTAGCGGGGTCTATGAGCAGTTCTTC. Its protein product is CASSREGSGVYEQFF.

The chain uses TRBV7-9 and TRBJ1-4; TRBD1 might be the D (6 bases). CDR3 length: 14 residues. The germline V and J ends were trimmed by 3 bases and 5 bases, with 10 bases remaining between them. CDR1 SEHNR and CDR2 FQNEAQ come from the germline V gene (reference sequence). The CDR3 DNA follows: TGTGCCAGCAGCTTCCGGCAGGGGAATGAAAAACTGTTTTTT. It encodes CASSFRQGNEKLFF.

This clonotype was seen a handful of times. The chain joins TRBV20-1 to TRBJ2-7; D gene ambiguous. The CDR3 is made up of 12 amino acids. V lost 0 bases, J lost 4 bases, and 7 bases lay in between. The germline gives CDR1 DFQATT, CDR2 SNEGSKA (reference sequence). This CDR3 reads CSARERLYEQYF. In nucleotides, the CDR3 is TGCAGTGCTAGAGAAAGGTTGTACGAGCAGTACTTC.

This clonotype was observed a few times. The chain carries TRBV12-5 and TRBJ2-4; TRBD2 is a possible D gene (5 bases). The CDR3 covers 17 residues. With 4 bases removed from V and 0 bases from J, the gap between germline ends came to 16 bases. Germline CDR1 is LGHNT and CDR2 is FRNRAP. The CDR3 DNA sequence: TGTGCTAGTGGTTCCCGTCCGGGGTCGGTAGCCAAAAACATTCAGTACTTC. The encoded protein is CASGSRPGSVAKNIQYF. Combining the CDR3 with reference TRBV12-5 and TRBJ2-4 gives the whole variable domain DARVTQTPRHKVTEMGQEVTMRCQPILGHNTVFWYRQTMMQGLELLAYFRNRAPLDDSGMPKDRFSAEMPDATLATLKIQPSEPRDSAVYFCASGSRPGSVAKNIQYFGAGTRLSVL.

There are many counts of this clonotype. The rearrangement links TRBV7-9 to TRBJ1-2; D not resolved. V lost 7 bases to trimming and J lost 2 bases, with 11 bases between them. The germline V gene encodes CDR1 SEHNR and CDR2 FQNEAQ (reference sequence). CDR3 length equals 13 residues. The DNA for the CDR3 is TGTGCCAGCACCTTCACGGGGAACTATGGCTACACCTTC. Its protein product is CASTFTGNYGYTF.

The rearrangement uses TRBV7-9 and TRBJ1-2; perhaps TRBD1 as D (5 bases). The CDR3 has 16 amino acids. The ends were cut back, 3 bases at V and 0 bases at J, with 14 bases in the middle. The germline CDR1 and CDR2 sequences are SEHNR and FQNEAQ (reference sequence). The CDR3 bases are TGTGCCAGCAGCTTCGGGGCAGCCGATCCTAACTATGGCTACACCTTC. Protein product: CASSFGAADPNYGYTF.